These 32 T cell receptor beta chains originate from one sample sequenced in a study of T-cell reconstitution after alpha-beta-depleted transplantation in children. Library preparation (for TCRbeta) was performed with unique molecular identifiers. TCRdb ran MiXCR on the PCR reads and lists one entry per CDR3 protein. Altogether 230,000 or so distinct CDR3 sequences are present, 9.7% being singletons, with the ten largest covering approximately 4.7%. Specimen: PBMCs from the stem cell graft donor, collected from the stem cell graft. The receptors stem from a human donor who donated a stem cell graft to a child with SCID.

At least ten counts were recorded for this clonotype. V usage is TRBV18 and J usage is TRBJ2-7; maybe TRBD1 (5 bases). V lost 2 bases and J 5 bases, leaving 10 bases between the germline ends. The V gene's germline CDR1 is KGHSH and CDR2 LQKENI. This CDR3 is 13 amino acids long. CDR3 DNA sequence: TGTGCCAGCTCACCAAGTGGCAGGGACGAGCAGTACTTC. It specifies CASSPSGRDEQYF.

This clonotype has just one count. The chain recombines TRBV18 with TRBJ1-4, with D perhaps TRBD1 (6 bases). Trimming shortened V by 0 bases and J by 4 bases, and 12 bases separated the two germline ends. The germline CDR1 and CDR2 sequences are KGHSH and LQKENI. The CDR3 length is 16 residues. Here the CDR3 reads CASSPPQGDYNEKLFF. The CDR3 DNA reads TGTGCCAGCTCACCACCACAGGGAGATTATAATGAAAAACTGTTTTTT.

This clonotype was seen more than once but under ten times. One end of the junction fails to match germline, which may point to a read error. The chain uses TRBV20-1 and TRBJ1-1, with D possibly TRBD1 on 5 matching bases. Germline V lookup: CDR1 DFQATT, CDR2 SNEGSKA (reference sequence). CDR3 length: 15 amino acids. The CDR3 nucleotides read TGCAGTGCCAGAGAAGGGGCTAGGGGCCTCACTGAAGCTTTCTTT. This encodes CSAREGARGLTEAFF.

The chain employs TRBV5-6 and TRBJ2-6; 12 bases agree with TRBD2. The CDR3 length is 15 residues. Germline CDR1 is SGHDT and CDR2 is YYEEEE. V lost 1 base, J lost 13 bases, and 6 bases stayed unmatched. CDR3 in DNA: TGTGCCAGCAGCTTGACTAGCGGGGGGAGGTGGGTCCTGACTTTC. This encodes CASSLTSGGRWVLTF.

V usage is TRBV27 and J usage is TRBJ2-1; 7 nucleotides agree with TRBD2. CDR1 is MNHEY and CDR2 is SMNVEV in the germline V gene (reference sequence). This CDR3 region has 13 residues. After removal of 3 bases from V and 12 bases from J, the junction contained 8 bases not matched to a gene. The CDR3 coding sequence is TGTGCCAGCAGTTTGGCTGGGGGGGGTGGGCAGTTCTTC. The encoded protein is CASSLAGGGGQFF.

This clonotype was found many times. V gene TRBV7-9 combines with J gene TRBJ2-1; 10 bases are shared with TRBD2. Germline loops: CDR1 SEHNR, CDR2 FQNEAQ (reference sequence). Trimming at V came to 5 bases and at J to 10 bases, leaving 5 bases not matched to a gene. This CDR3 spans 13 amino acids. The CDR3 reads CASSRKLAGEQFF. As DNA, the CDR3 is TGTGCCAGCAGCCGAAAACTAGCGGGGGAGCAGTTCTTC.

This clonotype was detected many times. This chain uses TRBV27 with TRBJ1-6; D not resolved. Trimming took 6 bases from V and 3 from J, leaving 9 bases between them. Germline CDR1 MNHEY, CDR2 SMNVEV (reference sequence). The CDR3 sequence is 14 residues long. The CDR3 here is CASSLGRYNSPLHF. The CDR3 DNA reads as TGTGCCAGCAGCTTAGGCCGCTATAATTCACCCCTCCACTTT.

This clonotype was counted ten times or more. V usage is TRBV9 and J usage is TRBJ2-7; 9 bases line up with TRBD1. Trimming at V came to 3 bases and at J to 7 bases, leaving 5 bases not matched to a gene. Germline CDR1 is SGDLS and CDR2 is YYNGEE. The CDR3 totals 13 residues. The CDR3 DNA follows: TGTGCCAGCAGCGAGGGACAGGGTTATGAGCAGTACTTC. Protein product: CASSEGQGYEQYF.

V is TRBV30 and J is TRBJ2-3; the D gene is possibly TRBD2 (6 bases). CDR1 and CDR2 from the germline V gene are GTSNPN and SVGIG (reference sequence). V lost 7 bases and J lost 0, with 14 bases in between. The CDR3 contains 14 residues. Here the CDR3 reads CALGGPSSTDTQYF. DNA of the CDR3: TGTGCCTTGGGGGGACCGTCCAGCACAGATACGCAGTATTTT.

This clonotype is a singleton in its sample. This chain links TRBV20-1 with TRBJ2-2, with D unclear. The CDR3 has 14 residues. The V end was cut by 0 bases, the J end by 1 base, with 6 bases between. Germline loops: CDR1 DFQATT, CDR2 SNEGSKA (reference sequence). In nucleotides, the CDR3 is TGCAGTGCTAGAGATCTTGGGAACACCGGGGAGCTGTTTTTT. Its protein product is CSARDLGNTGELFF.

This clonotype occurred many times. The chain employs TRBV27 and TRBJ2-1; TRBD1 agrees at 9 bases. The CDR3 has 15 amino acids. V gave up 3 bases and J gave up 6 bases; unmatched junction bases: 6. CDR1 is MNHEY and CDR2 is SMNVEV in the germline V gene (reference sequence). In DNA form, the CDR3 reads TGTGCCAGCAGTTTTTTGGGACAGGGAGCCAATGAGCAGTTCTTC. Translated, it gives CASSFLGQGANEQFF.

This clonotype appeared many times. The rearrangement uses TRBV21-1 and TRBJ1-5; TRBD1 is the table's D call, not checked against the DNA. TRBV21-1 is noted as a pseudogene. This CDR3 contains 17 residues. CDR3 protein: CASSKVKRGGSQEPQHF. The CDR3 DNA reads as TGTGCCAGCAGCAAAGTGAAGAGAGGGGGCAGTCAGGAGCCCCAGCATTTT.

This clonotype was counted ten times or more. The chain employs TRBV15 and TRBJ2-3; TRBD2 might be the D (5 bases). This CDR3 is built from 17 residues. V lost 0 bases and J 4 bases, leaving 17 bases between the germline ends. Germline V gene data show CDR1 as LNHNV and CDR2 as YYDKDF (reference sequence). The CDR3 here is CATSRDLLEGVSDTQYF. CDR3 bases: TGTGCCACCAGCAGAGATCTACTAGAGGGAGTTTCAGATACGCAGTATTTT.

The rearrangement uses TRBV5-8 and TRBJ1-4; D is unresolved. The germline CDR1 and CDR2 sequences are SGHTS and YDEGEE. The V end was cut by 0 bases, the J end by 5 bases, with 11 bases between. This CDR3 is 15 amino acids long. CDR3 sequence (DNA): TGTGCCAGCAGCTTGGCGGGAGCCGAGAATGAAAAACTGTTTTTT. It specifies CASSLAGAENEKLFF.

This clonotype has a count of ten or more. The V call is TRBV9, the J call TRBJ1-2, with no clear D. In germline, CDR1 is SGDLS, CDR2 YYNGEE. This CDR3 is built from 14 residues. With 0 bases removed from V and 3 bases from J, the gap between germline ends came to 9 bases. The CDR3 DNA sequence: TGTGCCAGCAGCGTAGACCCGGCTCACTATGGCTACACCTTC. Its protein is CASSVDPAHYGYTF.

In its sample, this clonotype was seen many times. The gene calls are TRBV12-3 or TRBV12-4 and TRBJ1-6; 7 bases line up with TRBD1. The CDR3 contains 15 residues. With V trimmed by 5 bases and J by 5 bases, 6 bases remained unmatched. The CDR3, as DNA: TGTGCCAGCAGTCGACAGGGTCTACATAATTCACCCCTCCACTTT. Protein sequence: CASSRQGLHNSPLHF.

This clonotype has a count of ten or more. This sequence joins TRBV5-1 and TRBJ2-5; D is undetermined. V was clipped by 2 bases and J by 0 bases, with 8 bases between them. The CDR3 runs 14 residues. The germline CDR1 and CDR2 sequences are SGHRS and YFSETQ. In DNA, the CDR3 is TGCGCCAGCAGCTTTCGGTCGGACCAAGAGACCCAGTACTTC. Encoded protein: CASSFRSDQETQYF.

This clonotype was seen many times. J is TRBJ2-7 and V is TRBV3-1, with D uncertain. CDR1 and CDR2 from the germline V gene are LGHDT and YNNKEL (reference sequence). There are 11 residues in the CDR3. The ends were cut back, 2 bases at V and 7 bases at J, with 6 bases in the middle. The DNA for the CDR3 is TGTGCCAGCAGCCAATTCCGGGAGCAGTACTTC. This translates into CASSQFREQYF.

At least ten counts were recorded for this clonotype. The rearrangement uses TRBV15 and TRBJ2-1, with D hard to call. Germline lookup yields CDR1 LNHNV and CDR2 YYDKDF (reference sequence). CDR3 length equals 16 residues. Trimming removed 0 bases at V and 0 bases at J, with 9 bases between. The CDR3 DNA reads TGTGCCACCAGCAGAGATTGGCGGAGCTCCTACAATGAGCAGTTCTTC. Amino acid sequence: CATSRDWRSSYNEQFF.

This clonotype was picked up many times. The V call is TRBV6-1, the J call TRBJ2-2; weak D call: TRBD2 (6 bases). From germline, CDR1 is MNHNS and CDR2 SASEGT. The CDR3 loop spans 16 amino acids. V was trimmed by 6 bases and J by 0 bases, leaving 14 bases between them. Here the CDR3 DNA reads TGTGCCAGCAGGCCGGGGGTCTACGCGAACACCGGGGAGCTGTTTTTT. This encodes CASRPGVYANTGELFF.

This clonotype was seen at least ten times. This chain connects TRBV5-1 to TRBJ2-7, with TRBD1 identical over 7 bases. Germline V lookup: CDR1 SGHRS, CDR2 YFSETQ. This CDR3 is 14 amino acids long. V lost 3 bases to trimming and J lost 0 bases; unmatched junction nucleotides: 3. The CDR3 reads CASSWGQNSYEQYF. The CDR3 DNA reads TGCGCCAGCAGCTGGGGACAGAACTCCTACGAGCAGTACTTC.

V gene TRBV12-3 or TRBV12-4 combines with J gene TRBJ1-3; a weak D match, TRBD1 (5 bases). V was pared by 7 bases and J by 0 bases, with 13 bases between. There are 15 residues in the CDR3. This CDR3 is CASTSGAHSGNTIYF. The CDR3 region has the DNA TGTGCCAGCACCTCCGGGGCCCACTCTGGAAACACCATATATTTT.

This clonotype has ten or more counts. V gene TRBV5-1 combines with J gene TRBJ2-2, with 11 bases that match TRBD1. There are 16 residues in the CDR3. Germline values: CDR1 SGHRS, CDR2 YFSETQ. V was clipped by 3 bases and J by 7 bases; unmatched bases: 8. In nucleotides, the CDR3 is TGCGCCAGCAGCTCCCTGGACAGGGGGCTTGGCGGGGAGCTGTTTTTT. It translates to CASSSLDRGLGGELFF.

This clonotype has only a few counts. The gene calls are TRBV7-8 and TRBJ1-1; D is unresolved. Trimming cost V 0 bases and J 8 bases, with 16 bases left between them. Germline V lookup: CDR1 SGHVS, CDR2 FQNEAQ. The CDR3 is 15 residues long. CDR3 sequence: CASSLAPSVTIEAFF. CDR3 DNA sequence: TGTGCCAGCAGCTTAGCCCCCAGCGTTACAATCGAAGCTTTCTTT.

This clonotype has a count of ten or more. The chain carries TRBV25-1 and TRBJ1-4; D gene uncertain. Germline V gives CDR1 MGHDK, CDR2 SYGVNS. The ends were cut back, 2 bases at V and 4 bases at J, with 11 bases in the middle. This CDR3 has 15 amino acids. CDR3 in DNA: TGTGCCAGCAGTGAAGCCGCAGGAGATAATGAAAAACTGTTTTTT. Amino acids: CASSEAAGDNEKLFF.

The sample holds a few counts of this clonotype. The rearrangement uses TRBV5-5 and TRBJ1-4; D call uncertain. V was clipped by 3 bases and J by 8 bases, with 8 bases between them. CDR3 size: 12 residues. Germline V lookup: CDR1 SGHKS, CDR2 YYEKEE (reference sequence). DNA of the CDR3: TGTGCCAGCAGCTGGATCGGGGAAAAACTGTTTTTT. Protein sequence: CASSWIGEKLFF.

This clonotype was seen many times. The chain carries TRBV18 and TRBJ1-2, with TRBD1 matching 8 bases. CDR3 size: 13 residues. CDR1 and CDR2 (germline): KGHSH, LQKENI. Trimming cost V 8 bases and J 7 bases; bases outside gene matches: 9. The CDR3 reads CASSPGQGPGYTF. CDR3 DNA: TGTGCCAGCAGTCCCGGACAGGGTCCTGGCTACACCTTC. Together with reference TRBV18 and TRBJ1-2, the CDR3 gives the full variable domain: NAGVMQNPRHLVRRRGQEARLRCSPMKGHSHVYWYRQLPEEGLKFMVYLQKENIIDESGMPKERFSAEFPKEGPSILRIQQVVRGDSAAYFCASSPGQGPGYTFGSGTRLTVV.

This clonotype was seen ten or more times. V is TRBV20-1 and J is TRBJ1-2; possible D gene TRBD1, 5 bases. The germline CDR1 and CDR2 sequences are DFQATT and SNEGSKA (reference sequence). The V end was cut by 3 bases, the J end by 8 bases, with 13 bases between. This CDR3 is built from 12 residues. The CDR3 nucleotides are TGCAGTGCTAGCGAGCAGGGATACGGCTACACCTTC. This gives the protein CSASEQGYGYTF.

The chain combines TRBV6-2 or TRBV6-3 with TRBJ1-1; perhaps TRBD1 as D (6 bases). Trimming pared 0 bases from V and 1 base from J, leaving 12 bases between. Germline assignment: CDR1 MNHEY and CDR2 SVGEGT. The CDR3 is 16 amino acids. The CDR3 DNA sequence: TGTGCCAGCAGTTACTCGATCCCAGGGGCGAACACTGAAGCTTTCTTT. Amino acids: CASSYSIPGANTEAFF.

This clonotype was seen many times. This chain uses TRBV20-1 with TRBJ2-3; the D gene is possibly TRBD2 (6 bases). The CDR3 loop spans 12 amino acids. V dropped 2 bases and J dropped 5 bases, with 8 bases sitting between them. The V gene's germline CDR1 is DFQATT and CDR2 SNEGSKA (reference sequence). The CDR3 reads CSARPGGDTQYF. CDR3 nucleotides: TGCAGTGCTAGACCCGGGGGAGATACGCAGTATTTT.

This clonotype has ten or more counts. The genes are TRBV5-1 and TRBJ1-2; D remains unclear. Trimming removed 4 bases at V and 3 bases at J, with 13 bases between. The length of the CDR3 is 14 residues. Germline V gene data show CDR1 as SGHRS and CDR2 as YFSETQ. The CDR3 DNA reads as TGCGCCAGCAGCCCCACCGGCTCGGACTATGGCTACACCTTC. Protein sequence: CASSPTGSDYGYTF.

This clonotype has at least ten counts. V and J are TRBV6-1 and TRBJ2-5; D call uncertain. Germline CDR1 is MNHNS and CDR2 is SASEGT. The CDR3 runs 15 residues. V lost 5 bases to trimming and J lost 4 bases, with 17 bases between them. The CDR3 region is CASSKSSGQVETQYF. CDR3 coding DNA: TGTGCCAGCAGTAAATCATCCGGGCAGGTAGAGACCCAGTACTTC.